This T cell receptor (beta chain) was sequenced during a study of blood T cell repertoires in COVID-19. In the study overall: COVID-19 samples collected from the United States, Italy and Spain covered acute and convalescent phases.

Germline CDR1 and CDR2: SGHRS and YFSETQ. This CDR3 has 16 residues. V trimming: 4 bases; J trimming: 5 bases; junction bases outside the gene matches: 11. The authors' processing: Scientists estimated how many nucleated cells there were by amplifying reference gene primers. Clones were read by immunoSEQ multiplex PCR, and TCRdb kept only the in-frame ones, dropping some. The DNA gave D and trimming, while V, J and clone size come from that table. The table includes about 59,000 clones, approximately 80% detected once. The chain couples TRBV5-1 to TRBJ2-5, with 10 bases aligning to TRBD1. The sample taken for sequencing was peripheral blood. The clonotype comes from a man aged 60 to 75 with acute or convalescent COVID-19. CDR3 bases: TGCGCCAGCAGCCGAATGGGGGGGACAGGGGCTGAGACCCAGTACTTC. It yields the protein CASSRMGGTGAETQYF.